The 29 T cell receptor beta chains presented below share a single source sample, sequenced in a study of T-cell reconstitution after alpha-beta-depleted transplantation in children. The TCRbeta library incorporated unique molecular identifiers. MiXCR, run by TCRdb on the PCR reads, gives a single entry per CDR3 protein. The top ten hold under 40% of the sample, which has roughly 120,000 distinct CDR3 sequences, over 9% seen once. This material consisted of PBMCs, taken before TCRalphabeta/CD19-depleted stem cell transplant. The receptor set was obtained from a boy aged 2 to 10 with acute lymphoblastic leukemia, due to receive a stem cell transplant.

V and J are TRBV7-9 and TRBJ2-7; 10 bases line up with TRBD2. J gave up 2 bases and V 6 bases, and 7 bases lay outside the gene matches. Looked up from germline, CDR1 is SEHNR and CDR2 is FQNEAQ (reference sequence). The CDR3 is 15 residues long. CDR3 DNA sequence: TGTGCCAGCAGAGATCCACTAGCGGGACCCTACGAGCAGTACTTC. Its protein is CASRDPLAGPYEQYF.

This clonotype was seen a few times. This rearrangement joins TRBV19 to TRBJ2-2, with D perhaps matching TRBD1 (5 bases). Trimming removed 9 bases at V and 4 bases at J, with 9 bases between. Germline CDR1 reads LNHDA; CDR2 reads SQIVND (reference sequence). This CDR3 is 12 amino acids long. The CDR3 is CASQTVTGELFF. CDR3 in DNA: TGTGCCAGCCAGACAGTCACCGGGGAGCTGTTTTTT.

In this sample, this clonotype turned up many times. This chain joins TRBV19 and TRBJ2-7; TRBD2 might be the D (5 bases). The V gene lost 5 bases and the J gene lost 2 bases, with 16 bases spanning the gap. CDR3 length equals 15 residues. Looked up from germline, CDR1 is LNHDA and CDR2 is SQIVND (reference sequence). The CDR3 DNA reads as TGTGCCAGTAGTCCCCGGACGAGGGTCCCCTACGAGCAGTACTTC. As protein: CASSPRTRVPYEQYF.

This chain links TRBV20-1 with TRBJ2-2; 15 nucleotides align to TRBD2. With 6 bases clipped from V and 1 base from J, the junction kept 6 bases outside the gene matches. The CDR3 has 17 residues. Germline loops: CDR1 DFQATT, CDR2 SNEGSKA (reference sequence). CDR3 protein: CSARGLAGGLNTGELFF. CDR3 nucleotides: TGCAGTGCCCGAGGACTAGCGGGAGGGTTGAACACCGGGGAGCTGTTTTTT.

This clonotype was counted at least ten times. The V and J genes are TRBV12-3 or TRBV12-4 and TRBJ2-5, with TRBD2 matching over 7 bases. The CDR3 runs 17 residues. Trimming at V came to 5 bases and at J to 3 bases, leaving 15 bases not matched to a gene. The CDR3 loop is CASSEPGGVGGEETQYF. In DNA, the CDR3 is TGTGCCAGCAGTGAACCAGGCGGAGTTGGGGGGGAAGAGACCCAGTACTTC.

The chain employs TRBV12-3 or TRBV12-4 and TRBJ2-6, with TRBD2 matching 12 bases. The CDR3 spans 16 residues. Trimming took 6 bases from V and 0 from J; bases not matched to a gene: 0. Here the CDR3 DNA reads TGTGCCAGCAGGACTAGCGGGAGCTCTGGGGCCAACGTCCTGACTTTC. Amino acid sequence: CASRTSGSSGANVLTF.

For the CDR3, the DNA is TGCGCCAGCAGCTTGATGGGCGGGAGGGCCAAAAACATTCAGTACTTC. Its translation: CASSLMGGRAKNIQYF. The V call is TRBV5-1, the J call TRBJ2-4, with 8 positions matching TRBD2. The CDR3 is made up of 16 amino acids. V dropped 1 base and J dropped 1; count of bases not matched to a gene: 4. Germline V lookup: CDR1 SGHRS, CDR2 YFSETQ.

This chain uses TRBV6-1 with TRBJ2-5; TRBD1 might be the D (6 bases). From germline, CDR1 is MNHNS and CDR2 SASEGT. This CDR3 comprises 17 residues. Trimming shortened V by 5 bases and J by 1 base, and 20 bases separated the two germline ends. The CDR3 spells CASSPGTIFRSQETQYF. The CDR3, as DNA: TGTGCCAGCAGTCCCGGGACAATCTTTAGGTCCCAAGAGACCCAGTACTTC.

This clonotype has ten or more counts. This sequence joins TRBV5-1 and TRBJ2-4, with a tentative D call TRBD1 (5 bases). Per germline, CDR1 SGHRS and CDR2 YFSETQ. The V end lost 5 bases, the J end lost 6 bases, and 18 bases lay between the germline ends. The CDR3 consists of 15 residues. The CDR3 loop reads CASSDVQATGNIQYF. The CDR3 bases are TGCGCCAGCAGTGACGTTCAGGCCACAGGAAACATTCAGTACTTC.

The genes are TRBV6-1 and TRBJ1-5; tentatively, D is TRBD1 (6 bases). Germline V lookup: CDR1 MNHNS, CDR2 SASEGT. There are 15 residues in the CDR3. V was pared by 1 base and J by 7 bases, with 14 bases between. CDR3 in amino acids: CASSEEGGRGQPQHF. DNA of the CDR3: TGTGCCAGCAGTGAAGAGGGGGGGCGCGGACAGCCCCAGCATTTT.

This chain joins TRBV20-1 and TRBJ2-5, with 9 positions matching TRBD2. Germline CDR1 and CDR2: DFQATT and SNEGSKA (reference sequence). CDR3 size: 15 residues. The V and J ends lost 2 bases and 4 bases, in that order; junction bases with no gene match: 8. CDR3 DNA sequence: TGCAGTGCTAGACGAGGTCTAGCGGGACGAGAGACCCAGTACTTC. Its translation: CSARRGLAGRETQYF.

The chain couples TRBV5-1 to TRBJ2-1; TRBD1 matches at 7 bases. The CDR3 totals 15 residues. Germline V CDR1 and CDR2: SGHRS, YFSETQ. J lost 4 bases, V lost 0 bases, and 4 bases had no gene match. The CDR3 DNA sequence: TGCGCCAGCAGCTTGGGACCGGGACAGTACAATGAGCAGTTCTTC. It is translated as CASSLGPGQYNEQFF.

This clonotype has just a few counts. The chain carries TRBV5-5 and TRBJ1-1, with D possibly being TRBD1 (5 bases). In germline, CDR1 is SGHKS, CDR2 YYEKEE (reference sequence). V gave up 5 bases and J gave up 1 base, with 21 bases separating them. This CDR3 comprises 17 residues. The CDR3 here is CASSLGGGLMRNTEAFF. Here the CDR3 DNA reads TGTGCCAGCAGTCTGGGGGGGGGTTTGATGAGGAACACTGAAGCTTTCTTT.

The V and J genes are TRBV5-1 and TRBJ1-1; the D gene is possibly TRBD1 (5 bases). In germline, CDR1 is SGHRS, CDR2 YFSETQ. Trimming left V 7 bases short and J 0 bases short, with 13 bases between. The CDR3 is made up of 14 amino acids. The CDR3 sequence is CASSEQVLNTEAFF. The CDR3 coding sequence is TGCGCCAGCTCAGAACAGGTTTTGAACACTGAAGCTTTCTTT. Complete variable domain (other parts from reference TRBV5-1 and TRBJ1-1): KAGVTQTPRYLIKTRGQQVTLSCSPISGHRSVSWYQQTPGQGLQFLFEYFSETQRNKGNFPGRFSGRQFSNSRSEMNVSTLELGDSALYLCASSEQVLNTEAFFGQGTRLTVV.

This clonotype was observed a handful of times. The genes are TRBV27 and TRBJ2-1; D not certain. V was pared by 6 bases and J by 7 bases, with 10 bases between. This CDR3 contains 12 residues. Germline loops: CDR1 MNHEY, CDR2 SMNVEV (reference sequence). This chain's CDR3 is CASSARSNEQFF. The CDR3 coding sequence is TGTGCCAGCAGCGCCCGCAGTAATGAGCAGTTCTTC.

This clonotype was counted only a few times. The chain is built from TRBV7-8 and TRBJ2-2; 8 bases align to TRBD2. V gave up 1 base and J gave up 4 bases; unmatched junction bases: 2. The CDR3 has 15 residues. Per germline, CDR1 SGHVS and CDR2 FQNEAQ. The CDR3 sequence: CASSLGLAGTGELFF. The CDR3 DNA reads as TGTGCCAGCAGCTTAGGTCTAGCGGGCACCGGGGAGCTGTTTTTT.

This clonotype was observed a handful of times. The rearrangement joins TRBV5-1 to TRBJ2-1; no clear D gene. This CDR3 spans 16 amino acids. Germline V gene lookup returns CDR1 SGHRS and CDR2 YFSETQ. Trimming took 4 bases from V and 4 from J, leaving 18 bases between them. As DNA, the CDR3 is TGCGCCAGCAGCCCCGAGACGGCTACCCAGTACAATGAGCAGTTCTTC. Its protein is CASSPETATQYNEQFF.

V is TRBV5-1 and J is TRBJ2-5; D might be TRBD2 (5 bases). The CDR3 runs 14 residues. CDR1 and CDR2 from the germline V gene are SGHRS and YFSETQ. Trimming took 2 bases from V and 2 from J, leaving 10 bases between them. CDR3 residues: CASSLADDQETQYF. In nucleotides, the CDR3 is TGCGCCAGCAGCTTAGCGGACGATCAAGAGACCCAGTACTTC. Filled out from reference TRBV5-1 and TRBJ2-5, the complete variable domain reads KAGVTQTPRYLIKTRGQQVTLSCSPISGHRSVSWYQQTPGQGLQFLFEYFSETQRNKGNFPGRFSGRQFSNSRSEMNVSTLELGDSALYLCASSLADDQETQYFGPGTRLLVL.

The chain links TRBV30 to TRBJ1-5; 9 nucleotides match TRBD1. The CDR3 loop spans 14 amino acids. CDR1 and CDR2 from the germline V gene are GTSNPN and SVGIG (reference sequence). The ends lost 5 bases at V and 5 bases at J; junction bases unmatched: 7. The CDR3 region has the DNA TGTGCCTGGGGCCGGGACAGGGTTGATCAGCCCCAGCATTTT. Translating gives CAWGRDRVDQPQHF.

This clonotype was observed many times. The V gene is TRBV6-5, the J gene TRBJ1-3, with 7 bases that match TRBD1. J was trimmed by 0 bases and V by 0 bases; bases with no gene match: 5. From germline, CDR1 is MNHEY and CDR2 SVGAGI. This CDR3 has 17 amino acids. The CDR3 nucleotides read TGTGCCAGCAGTTACTCGGTGACAGGGCCCTCTGGAAACACCATATATTTT. Protein: CASSYSVTGPSGNTIYF.

The rearrangement links TRBV3-1 to TRBJ2-2; D uncertain. CDR1 is LGHDT and CDR2 is YNNKEL in the germline V gene (reference sequence). The V and J ends lost 3 bases and 7 bases respectively, with 6 bases between them. This CDR3 has 12 residues. Here the CDR3 reads CASSQGFGELFF. CDR3 DNA sequence: TGTGCCAGCAGCCAGGGATTCGGGGAGCTGTTTTTT.

At least ten counts were recorded for this clonotype. The chain combines TRBV20-1 with TRBJ2-7; perhaps TRBD2 as D (5 bases). Between the trimmed V and J ends, which lost 2 bases and 7 bases, there was a span of 15 bases. This CDR3 is 13 amino acids long. In germline, CDR1 is DFQATT, CDR2 SNEGSKA (reference sequence). In DNA, the CDR3 is TGCAGTGCTAGAACTCCGGGTCCGGGGGAGCAGTACTTC. This translates into CSARTPGPGEQYF.

This clonotype was seen ten or more times. The chain combines TRBV7-8 with TRBJ2-3; 10 nucleotides agree with TRBD2. Trimming at V came to 1 base and at J to 6 bases, leaving 10 bases not matched to a gene. The CDR3 length is 17 residues. Germline values: CDR1 SGHVS, CDR2 FQNEAQ. The chain's CDR3 is CASSLGVAGGPRDTQYF. The CDR3 region has the DNA TGTGCCAGCAGCTTAGGGGTAGCGGGAGGCCCTAGGGATACGCAGTATTTT. Combining the CDR3 with reference TRBV7-8 and TRBJ2-3 gives the whole variable domain GAGVSQSPRYKVAKRGQDVALRCDPISGHVSLFWYQQALGQGPEFLTYFQNEAQLDKSGLPSDRFFAERPEGSVSTLKIQRTQQEDSAVYLCASSLGVAGGPRDTQYFGPGTRLTVL.

The sample holds many counts of this clonotype. The chain has TRBV5-5 and TRBJ2-3, with 10 bases that match TRBD2. V lost 0 bases to trimming and J lost 5 bases; unmatched junction nucleotides: 9. The CDR3 is 17 residues long. Looked up from germline, CDR1 is SGHKS and CDR2 is YYEKEE (reference sequence). In DNA form, the CDR3 reads TGTGCCAGCAGCTTGGTGGCTAGCGGGAGTGATCAAGATACGCAGTATTTT. It translates to CASSLVASGSDQDTQYF. Full variable domain (outside the CDR3, taken from reference TRBV5-5 and TRBJ2-3): DAGVTQSPTHLIKTRGQQVTLRCSPISGHKSVSWYQQVLGQGPQFIFQYYEKEERGRGNFPDRFSARQFPNYSSELNVNALLLGDSALYLCASSLVASGSDQDTQYFGPGTRLTVL.

This clonotype was seen a few times. The chain employs TRBV20-1 and TRBJ2-1; 8 bases are shared with TRBD2. V lost 1 base and J lost 2; bases outside the gene matches: 4. Germline V lookup: CDR1 DFQATT, CDR2 SNEGSKA (reference sequence). The CDR3 runs to 15 residues. CDR3 protein: CSARVAGRTYNEQFF. CDR3 nucleotides: TGCAGTGCTAGAGTAGCGGGAAGGACCTACAATGAGCAGTTCTTC.

This clonotype was counted many times. In nucleotides, the CDR3 is TGTGCCAGCAGCTCTATAGCAGAATCAGATACGCAGTATTTT. Its translation: CASSSIAESDTQYF. The genes are TRBV7-9 and TRBJ2-3; no clear D. Trimming left V 4 bases short and J 4 bases short, with 12 bases between. Germline values: CDR1 SEHNR, CDR2 FQNEAQ (reference sequence). This CDR3 spans 14 amino acids.

The chain uses TRBV9 and TRBJ2-3; TRBD2 is a possible D gene (7 bases). The length of the CDR3 is 17 residues. The germline CDR1 and CDR2 sequences are SGDLS and YYNGEE. The V gene lost 0 bases and the J gene lost 3 bases, with 17 bases spanning the gap. CDR3 in DNA: TGTGCCAGCAGCGTAGGAGGGGGGGCTCTCACTACAGATACGCAGTATTTT. It encodes CASSVGGGALTTDTQYF.

The table lists this clonotype with a few counts. The rearrangement uses TRBV2 and TRBJ1-5; D unclear. Germline values: CDR1 SNHLY, CDR2 FYNNEI. Trimming removed 6 bases from V and 3 bases from J, with 15 bases in between. This CDR3 comprises 15 residues. CDR3 DNA: TGTGCCAGCAGCGAGACCTTCCATGCCAATCAGCCCCAGCATTTT. It specifies CASSETFHANQPQHF.

The chain employs TRBV20-1 and TRBJ1-4, with a possible D match to TRBD1 (6 bases). Germline V gives CDR1 DFQATT, CDR2 SNEGSKA (reference sequence). Trimming removed 7 bases at V and 16 bases at J, with 25 bases between. The CDR3 has 13 residues. CDR3 protein: CSVGGQWGRRAFF. In DNA, the CDR3 is TGCAGTGTAGGGGGACAATGGGGACGTAGGGCGTTTTTT.